This T cell receptor (beta chain) was observed in a study of blood T cell repertoires in COVID-19. Study summary: Samples taken during acute and convalescent COVID-19 were collected in the United States, Italy and Spain. The analysed material was cDNA or gDNA that came from T cells, B-cell-depleted T cells, or PBMCs.

The CDR3 runs 15 residues. The V and J ends lost 4 bases and 7 bases, in that order; junction bases with no gene match: 10. Germline CDR1 LNHDA, CDR2 SQIVND (reference sequence). Patients at the Seattle site were enrolled during active infection and followed longitudinally. Clones were sequenced by immunoSEQ multiplex PCR, and TCRdb holds only the in-frame ones, with some missing. The sample holds about 60,000 clones; 83% are singletons and the top ten take approximately 10%. V gene TRBV19 combines with J gene TRBJ2-1, with 7 bases that match TRBD2. This sequence was found in a man over 45 with COVID-19, enrolled during active disease. The sequenced sample was peripheral blood. Here the CDR3 reads CASSREGTKVNEQFF. The CDR3 nucleotides are TGTGCCAGTAGTAGGGAAGGGACTAAAGTGAATGAGCAGTTCTTC. Based on the CDR3 plus reference TRBV19 and TRBJ2-1, the full variable domain is DGGITQSPKYLFRKEGQNVTLSCEQNLNHDAMYWYRQDPGQGLRLIYYSQIVNDFQKGDIAEGYSVSREKKESFPLTVTSAQKNPTAFYLCASSREGTKVNEQFFGPGTRLTVL.